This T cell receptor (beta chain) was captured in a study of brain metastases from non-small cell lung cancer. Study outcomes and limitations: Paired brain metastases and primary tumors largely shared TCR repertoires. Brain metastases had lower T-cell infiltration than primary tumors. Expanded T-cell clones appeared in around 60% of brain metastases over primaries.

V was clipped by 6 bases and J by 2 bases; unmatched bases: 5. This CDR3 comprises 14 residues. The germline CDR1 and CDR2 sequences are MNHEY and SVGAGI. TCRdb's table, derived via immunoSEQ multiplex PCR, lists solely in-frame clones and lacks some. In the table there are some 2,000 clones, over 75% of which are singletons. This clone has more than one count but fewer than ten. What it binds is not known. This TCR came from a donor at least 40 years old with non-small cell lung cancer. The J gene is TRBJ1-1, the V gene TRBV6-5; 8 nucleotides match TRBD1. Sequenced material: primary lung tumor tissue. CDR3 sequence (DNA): TGTGCCAGCAGCCCGACAGGGGCCAACACTGAAGCTTTCTTT. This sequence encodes CASSPTGANTEAFF.